Listed below are T cell receptor beta chains from one sample, sequenced in a study of T cells in Graves' hyperthyroidism and ophthalmopathy. A single record per CDR3 protein comes from TCRdb applying MiXCR to the multiplex PCR reads. The table lists roughly 740,000 distinct CDR3 sequences, around 17% of them singletons. Sequencing was carried out using blood. The receptors stem from a man younger than 35 with Graves' hyperthyroidism. Both conserved end residues are trimmed from each CDR3.

TRBJ2-3 TRBV20-1 SASQAAASTDTQY
TRBJ2-3 TRBV20-1 SARELAGVGADTQY
TRBJ2-3 TRBV12-3/TRBV12-4 ASSLDFGGAGAADTQY
TRBJ2-4 TRBV7-3 ASSSTGGVGNIQY
TRBJ2-5 TRBV3-1 ASSYRLAGGIQETQY
TRBJ2-5 TRBV24-1 ATSQVPGQGEETQY
TRBJ2-5 TRBV28 ASSSTLRRETQY
TRBJ2-2 TRBV24-1 ATSDSRTGTNTGELF
TRBJ2-5 TRBV15 ATSRPRGSGETQY
TRBJ2-3 TRBV29-1 STTLAVTDTQY
TRBJ1-1 TRBV2 ASRTGGTSEAF
TRBJ2-7 TRBV2 ASRYGPISYEQY
TRBJ2-5 TRBV6-5 ASSYPGLAETQY
TRBJ1-3 TRBV2 ASIKRAGNTIY
TRBJ2-3 TRBV14 ASTQGGWSTQY
TRBJ2-2 TRBV20-1 SARERGELF
TRBJ2-7 TRBV28 ASTPGVGYEQY
TRBJ2-7 TRBV28 ATALQGVEQY
TRBJ2-1 TRBV30 AWSMVAGHFEQF
TRBJ2-1 TRBV27 ASSLGQGWSNEQF
TRBJ1-5 TRBV7-9 ASSLEGARNQPQH
TRBJ1-2 TRBV28 ASSLTGIYGYT
TRBJ2-7 TRBV5-1 ASSLNPGADYEQY
TRBJ2-1 TRBV7-2 ASSPRVEGRYEQF
TRBJ2-7 TRBV9 ASSPPSGTGYSYEQY